This T cell receptor (beta chain) was recovered during a study of blood T cell repertoires in COVID-19. On the study more broadly: The study drew acute and convalescent COVID-19 samples from the United States, Italy and Spain. PBMCs, B-cell-depleted T cells, or T cells were the source of the cDNA or gDNA that made up the material.

Germline loops: CDR1 SGHVS, CDR2 FQNEAQ. Trimming left V 6 bases short and J 1 base short, with 12 bases between. The CDR3 is 14 residues long. Authors' data handling: For nucleated cells, counts were estimated from reference gene primer amplification. Some clones are missing from TCRdb's copy, which holds only in-frame ones; the method was immunoSEQ multiplex PCR. For V, J and clone size, that table is used; D and trimming come from the DNA. This sample has about 64,000 clones, with roughly 88% found just once. This clonotype was obtained from a man aged 70 or older with acute or convalescent COVID-19. Sequenced input: peripheral blood. The rearrangement links TRBV7-8 to TRBJ1-1; a possible D gene is TRBD1 (5 bases). CDR3 nucleotide sequence: TGTGCCAGCAGAAAACAGGAGACGAACACTGAAGCTTTCTTT. Translated, it gives CASRKQETNTEAFF.